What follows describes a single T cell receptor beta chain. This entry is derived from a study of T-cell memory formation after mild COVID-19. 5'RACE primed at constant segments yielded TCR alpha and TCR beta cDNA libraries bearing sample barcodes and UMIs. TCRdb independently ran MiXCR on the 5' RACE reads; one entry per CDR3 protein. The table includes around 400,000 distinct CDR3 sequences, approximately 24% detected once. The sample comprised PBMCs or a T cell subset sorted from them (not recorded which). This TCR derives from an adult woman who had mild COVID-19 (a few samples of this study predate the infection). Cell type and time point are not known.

The CDR3 bases are TGTGCCAGCAGCTTAAATGTTTCACCCCTCCACTTT. Translation gives CASSLNVSPLHF. The chain links TRBV7-2 to TRBJ1-6, with D uncertain. V lost 2 bases to trimming and J lost 9 bases, with 5 bases between them. The CDR3 spans 12 residues. CDR1 SGHTA and CDR2 FQGNSA come from the germline V gene.